This TCR beta chain was sequenced in a study of blood T cells in healthy people across ages. CDR1 and CDR2 (germline): SGHTA, FQGNSA. The CDR3 has 14 residues. It was with a sample-barcoded 5' primer and a J-beta primer mix that a second PCR of roughly 6 to 11 cycles was run. In TCRdb, the 5' RACE reads were re-called with MiXCR into one record per CDR3 protein. The sample includes around 320,000 distinct CDR3 sequences, roughly 26% of them seen just once. The V gene is TRBV7-2, the J gene TRBJ2-5; 7 bases agree with TRBD2. Judging by the DNA end, TRBJ2-7 fits better; the J call may be wrong. This sequence originates from a woman aged 70-85 years in good health. Sequencing was carried out using blood. The CDR3 sequence: CASSFQAGPYEQYF. The CDR3 nucleotides read TGTGCCAGCAGCTTTCAAGCGGGGCCCTACGAGCAGTACTTC.